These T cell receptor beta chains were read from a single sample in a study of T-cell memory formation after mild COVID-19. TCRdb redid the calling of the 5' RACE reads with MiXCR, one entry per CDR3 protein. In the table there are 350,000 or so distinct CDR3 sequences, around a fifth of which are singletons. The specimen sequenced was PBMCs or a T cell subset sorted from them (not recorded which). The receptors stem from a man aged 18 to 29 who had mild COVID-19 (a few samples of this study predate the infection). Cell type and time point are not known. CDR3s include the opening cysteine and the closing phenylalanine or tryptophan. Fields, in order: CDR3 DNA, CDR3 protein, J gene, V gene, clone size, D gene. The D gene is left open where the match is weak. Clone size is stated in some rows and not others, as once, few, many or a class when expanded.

DNA: TGTGCCATCAGCCTTCGGACTAGCGAGGGTGAGCAGTTCTTC
CDR3: CAISLRTSEGEQFF
J: TRBJ2-1
V: TRBV10-3
size: few
D: TRBD2

DNA: TGTGCCACCAGTGATCCTATGGGAGGAAACACCATATATTTT
CDR3: CATSDPMGGNTIYF
J: TRBJ1-3
V: TRBV24-1
size: few
D: NA

DNA: TGTGCCAGCAGTCCGGGGGTAACTACAGATACGCAGTATTTT
CDR3: CASSPGVTTDTQYF
J: TRBJ2-3
V: TRBV28
size: NA
D: NA

DNA: TGCGCCAGCAGCTTGGCGACAGGGGGCGCAGATACGCAGTATTTT
CDR3: CASSLATGGADTQYF
J: TRBJ2-3
V: TRBV5-1
size: few
D: TRBD1

DNA: TGCGCCAGCAGCTTGGCCGTACAAAGCTCCTACGAGCAGTACTTC
CDR3: CASSLAVQSSYEQYF
J: TRBJ2-7
V: TRBV5-1
size: few
D: NA

DNA: TGTGCCAGCAGCCTTTCTGGGACAAAGAACACTGAAGCTTTCTTT
CDR3: CASSLSGTKNTEAFF
J: TRBJ1-1
V: TRBV4-2
size: NA
D: NA

DNA: TGTGCCAGCAGTAGCCGTGGGACAACGGACATTCAGTACTTC
CDR3: CASSSRGTTDIQYF
J: TRBJ2-4
V: TRBV12-3/TRBV12-4
size: NA
D: NA

DNA: TGCAGTGCTAGAGGCGCGTCCCGGGACAGGGGACACACTGAAGCTTTCTTT
CDR3: CSARGASRDRGHTEAFF
J: TRBJ1-1
V: TRBV20-1
size: once
D: TRBD1

DNA: TGTGCCACCAACCGACAGGGGTGGAACACTGAAGCTTTCTTT
CDR3: CATNRQGWNTEAFF
J: TRBJ1-1
V: TRBV24-1
size: few
D: TRBD1

DNA: TGTGCCAGCAGCTTACTTTCAGGGCATAACTATGGCTACACCTTC
CDR3: CASSLLSGHNYGYTF
J: TRBJ1-2
V: TRBV6-5
size: many
D: NA

DNA: TGTGCCAGCAGTCCGGGCACCTGGGGGGCGTTCTCTGGCTACTCCTTC
CDR3: CASSPGTWGAFSGYSF
J: TRBJ1-2
V: TRBV27
size: once
D: NA

DNA: TGTGCCAGCAGCCGGGGTGTCGGGGAGCTGTTTTTT
CDR3: CASSRGVGELFF
J: TRBJ2-2
V: TRBV27
size: few
D: NA

DNA: TGTGCCAGCAGCGCACGGGACAGGACCTACAATGAGCAGTTCTTC
CDR3: CASSARDRTYNEQFF
J: TRBJ2-1
V: TRBV7-9
size: NA
D: TRBD1

DNA: TGTGCCAGCAGCCGAGGGAGCGGGGGGTACAATGAGCAGTTCTTC
CDR3: CASSRGSGGYNEQFF
J: TRBJ2-1
V: TRBV3-1
size: NA
D: TRBD2

DNA: TGTGCCAGCAGCGCCCCCGGGGGGGCAGGAAACACCATATATTTT
CDR3: CASSAPGGAGNTIYF
J: TRBJ1-3
V: TRBV7-9
size: few
D: NA

DNA: TGTGCCAGCAGCGGTACCCTCGGGTTTTGGGAGCTGTTTTTT
CDR3: CASSGTLGFWELFF
J: TRBJ2-2
V: TRBV7-2
size: few
D: NA

DNA: TGTGCCAGCAGTTTATCGGGTCGGGTGTGGGGACAGGGGGCCATTCAGTACTTC
CDR3: CASSLSGRVWGQGAIQYF
J: TRBJ2-4
V: TRBV27
size: NA
D: TRBD1

DNA: TGTGCCAGCAGCTCCGGCGGGGGCCTGGGAAACACCATATATTTT
CDR3: CASSSGGGLGNTIYF
J: TRBJ1-3
V: TRBV2
size: NA
D: NA

DNA: TGTGCCACCAGTGACTCGACAGGGCTCGCTACCAATCAGCCCCAGCATTTT
CDR3: CATSDSTGLATNQPQHF
J: TRBJ1-5
V: TRBV24-1
size: NA
D: TRBD1

DNA: TGTGCCAGCAGCACAGCTCTGGGAAACACCATATATTTT
CDR3: CASSTALGNTIYF
J: TRBJ1-3
V: TRBV9
size: few
D: NA

DNA: TGTGCCAGCAGCTCCTTGGGGAGGGCTGGGGCCAACGTCCTGACTTTC
CDR3: CASSSLGRAGANVLTF
J: TRBJ2-6
V: TRBV7-2
size: few
D: TRBD2

DNA: TGTGCCAGCAGAGGAAGGGATGGCAATGAGCAGTTCTTC
CDR3: CASRGRDGNEQFF
J: TRBJ2-1
V: TRBV28
size: NA
D: NA

DNA: TGCGCCAGCAGCTTGGCCGGGACAGAGAGCGGGGAGCTGTTTTTT
CDR3: CASSLAGTESGELFF
J: TRBJ2-2
V: TRBV5-1
size: NA
D: TRBD1

DNA: TGTGCCAGCAGCTCCAGAGAGGGGGGCCGTCCTTATGGCTACACCTTC
CDR3: CASSSREGGRPYGYTF
J: TRBJ1-2
V: TRBV7-2
size: NA
D: NA

DNA: TGTGCCAGCAGCCAAGCGGGGAGGTTGGATCAGCCCCAGCATTTT
CDR3: CASSQAGRLDQPQHF
J: TRBJ1-5
V: TRBV4-2
size: NA
D: NA

DNA: TGCGCCAGCAGCCGCGGGACTAGCGAGAATACGCAGTATTTT
CDR3: CASSRGTSENTQYF
J: TRBJ2-3
V: TRBV4-3
size: NA
D: TRBD2

DNA: TGTGCCACCAGCAGTTGGGGGAGCAATCAGCCCCAGCATTTT
CDR3: CATSSWGSNQPQHF
J: TRBJ1-5
V: TRBV15
size: NA
D: NA

DNA: TGCGCCAGCAGCCATTTACAGGGGGCAGGTGAAAAACTGTTTTTT
CDR3: CASSHLQGAGEKLFF
J: TRBJ1-4
V: TRBV4-1
size: few
D: TRBD1

DNA: TGTGCCAGCAGTTACGGGCCTCTGGGCACTGAAGCTTTCTTT
CDR3: CASSYGPLGTEAFF
J: TRBJ1-1
V: TRBV6-5
size: NA
D: NA

DNA: TGTGCCAGCAGCCAAAAGGGGATAAGCAGTGAAGCTTTCTTT
CDR3: CASSQKGISSEAFF
J: TRBJ1-1
V: TRBV3-1
size: NA
D: NA

DNA: TGTGCCAGCATCCTTAGCGGGGGGAATGAGCAGTTCTTC
CDR3: CASILSGGNEQFF
J: TRBJ2-1
V: TRBV5-4
size: NA
D: TRBD2

DNA: TGTGCCAGCAGCCCGCCGGGACCGCCTCGGGCAGATACGCAGTATTTT
CDR3: CASSPPGPPRADTQYF
J: TRBJ2-3
V: TRBV6-6
size: few
D: NA

DNA: TGCGCCAGCAGCCAAGTTCGGGGGCAAGACACTGAAGCTTTCTTT
CDR3: CASSQVRGQDTEAFF
J: TRBJ1-1
V: TRBV4-1
size: few
D: NA

DNA: TGTGCCAGCAGCTTAGTCGCCGGGACGGAGCAGTTCTTC
CDR3: CASSLVAGTEQFF
J: TRBJ2-1
V: TRBV11-2
size: NA
D: NA

DNA: TGCGCCAGCAGCCATCAGGGAACCAACTATGGCTACACCTTC
CDR3: CASSHQGTNYGYTF
J: TRBJ1-2
V: TRBV4-3
size: once
D: NA

DNA: TGTGCCAGCAGTTTACAGGGGGTCCCCCTCTACACCTTC
CDR3: CASSLQGVPLYTF
J: TRBJ1-2
V: TRBV7-2
size: NA
D: TRBD1

DNA: TGCGCCAGCAGCTTGGTTTGGCGGGGGGACAATGAGCAGTTCTTC
CDR3: CASSLVWRGDNEQFF
J: TRBJ2-1
V: TRBV5-1
size: NA
D: TRBD2

DNA: TGTGCCAGCAGTCATTGGACAGGGGGCACAGATACGCAGTATTTT
CDR3: CASSHWTGGTDTQYF
J: TRBJ2-3
V: TRBV6-2/TRBV6-3
size: NA
D: TRBD1

DNA: TGTGCCACCAGTGATTTGCACGTGGGGAAAGAGACCCAGTACTTC
CDR3: CATSDLHVGKETQYF
J: TRBJ2-5
V: TRBV24-1
size: few
D: NA

DNA: TGTGCCACCAAACAGGGGCCCACTGAAGCTTTCTTT
CDR3: CATKQGPTEAFF
J: TRBJ1-1
V: TRBV12-3/TRBV12-4
size: few
D: TRBD1

DNA: TGCGCCAGCAGCCAACCCGTATCGGGACAGGTTAATGGCTACACCTTC
CDR3: CASSQPVSGQVNGYTF
J: TRBJ1-2
V: TRBV4-1
size: NA
D: TRBD1

DNA: TGTGCCAGCAGTGAATCTTGGCTTTACGAGCAGTACTTC
CDR3: CASSESWLYEQYF
J: TRBJ2-7
V: TRBV2
size: NA
D: NA